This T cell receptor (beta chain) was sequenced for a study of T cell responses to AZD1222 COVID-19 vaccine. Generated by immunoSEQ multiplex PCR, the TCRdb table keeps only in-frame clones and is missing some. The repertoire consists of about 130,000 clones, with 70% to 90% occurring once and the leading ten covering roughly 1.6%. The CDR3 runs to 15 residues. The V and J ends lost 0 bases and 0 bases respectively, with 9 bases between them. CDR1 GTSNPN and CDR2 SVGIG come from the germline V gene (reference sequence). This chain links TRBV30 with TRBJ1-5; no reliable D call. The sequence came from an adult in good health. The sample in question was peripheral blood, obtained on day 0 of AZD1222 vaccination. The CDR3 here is CAWSVNSNSNQPQHF. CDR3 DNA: TGTGCCTGGAGTGTAAACAGTAATAGCAATCAGCCCCAGCATTTT.